The 21 T cell receptor beta chains presented below share a single source sample, sequenced in a study of TIL therapy for anti-PD-1-resistant metastatic lung cancer. Time point: pre-treatment sample, taken before nivolumab and TIL therapy. This was the immunoSEQ v3 assay. Produced via immunoSEQ multiplex PCR; TCRdb's table is partial and in-frame only. The table lists approximately 60,000 clones, 81% of them singletons. Sample: blood, taken at baseline. Source of these receptors: a person between 25 and 79 years old with non-small cell lung cancer.

CDR3 residues: CASSTTGIQETQYF. For the CDR3, the DNA is TGTGCCAGTAGTACCACAGGGATCCAAGAGACCCAGTACTTC. V gene TRBV19 combines with J gene TRBJ2-5; D possibly corresponds to TRBD1 (6 bases). Germline loops: CDR1 LNHDA, CDR2 SQIVND (reference sequence). The CDR3 consists of 14 residues. Trimming shortened V by 4 bases and J by 1 base, and 10 bases separated the two germline ends.

V gene TRBV7-9 combines with J gene TRBJ1-6, with 7 bases identical to TRBD1. CDR1 SEHNR and CDR2 FQNEAQ come from the germline V gene (reference sequence). The CDR3 spans 17 residues. With V trimmed by 2 bases and J by 7 bases, 11 bases remained unmatched. In DNA form, the CDR3 reads TGTGCCAGCAGCTTACGTGACAGGGAAGGTGCCAATTCACCCCTCCACTTT. It encodes CASSLRDREGANSPLHF.

The chain's CDR3 is CASSSKGLAGGRLYEQFF. CDR3 nucleotide sequence: TGTGCCAGCAGCTCAAAAGGTCTAGCGGGGGGGCGGTTATATGAGCAGTTCTTC. The chain combines TRBV9 with TRBJ2-1; 12 bases are shared with TRBD2. Germline trimming cut 4 bases from V and 8 bases from J; bases unmatched to any gene: 16. CDR3 length: 18 amino acids. Germline lookup yields CDR1 SGDLS and CDR2 YYNGEE.

This clone was observed a single time. The chain recombines TRBV7-8 with TRBJ1-5; D remains ambiguous. This CDR3 is built from 13 residues. Trimming stripped 1 base from V and 12 bases from J, with 13 bases between. Germline assignment: CDR1 SGHVS and CDR2 FQNEAQ. CDR3 in amino acids: CASSLGWGDNQHF. As DNA, the CDR3 is TGTGCCAGCAGCTTAGGGTGGGGAGATAACCAGCATTTT.

V gene TRBV24-1 combines with J gene TRBJ2-3; weak D call: TRBD1 (6 bases). CDR1 and CDR2 from the germline V gene are KGHDR and SFDVKD. CDR3 size: 16 residues. Trimming stripped 4 bases from V and 2 bases from J, with 15 bases between. Here the CDR3 DNA reads TGTGCCACCAGTGAGTCCACAGGGCCTGACACAGATACGCAGTATTTT. Protein: CATSESTGPDTDTQYF.

The chain is built from TRBV19 and TRBJ2-6; 8 nucleotides agree with TRBD1. Losses at the gene ends were 3 bases for V and 0 bases for J; bases not matched to a gene: 4. Germline CDR1 is LNHDA and CDR2 is SQIVND (reference sequence). The CDR3 is 17 residues long. The CDR3 DNA reads TGTGCCAGTAGTATTGACAGGGGAAACTCTGGGGCCAACGTCCTGACTTTC. Residues: CASSIDRGNSGANVLTF.

The chain is built from TRBV25-1 and TRBJ2-7, with D perhaps matching TRBD2 (6 bases). V was trimmed by 5 bases and J by 7 bases, leaving 15 bases between them. There are 13 residues in the CDR3. Germline lookup yields CDR1 MGHDK and CDR2 SYGVNS. The CDR3 loop is CASSQDYFGEQYF. The CDR3 DNA sequence: TGTGCCAGCAGTCAGGACTATTTCGGGGAGCAGTACTTC.

This chain uses TRBV7-3 with TRBJ2-7; the D is unclear. The CDR3 runs to 15 residues. Looked up from germline, CDR1 is SGHTA and CDR2 is FQGTGA. V was shortened by 2 bases and J by 5 bases, with 16 bases between the two germline ends. The CDR3 DNA sequence: TGTGCCAGCAGCTTACCGCCCCAGGCGAAACACGAGCAGTACTTC. This gives the protein CASSLPPQAKHEQYF.

Only a few counts were recorded for this clone. The V and J genes are TRBV6-2 or TRBV6-3 and TRBJ1-5; D unclear. V gave up 2 bases and J gave up 3 bases, with 14 bases separating them. CDR3 size: 16 residues. Germline V gives CDR1 MNHEY, CDR2 SVGEGT. Written as DNA, the CDR3 is TGTGCCAGCAGTTACACGGTCCGGGTCTCCAATCAGCCCCAGCATTTT. Translation gives CASSYTVRVSNQPQHF.

The J gene is TRBJ2-7, the V gene TRBV3-1 (or the pseudogene TRBV3-2); D possibly corresponds to TRBD1 (6 bases). This CDR3 is built from 14 residues. The V end lost 4 bases, the J end lost 3 bases, and 13 bases lay between the germline ends. Germline values: CDR1 LGHDT, CDR2 YNNKEL (reference sequence). CDR3 protein: CASSPVGQNYEQYF. The DNA of the CDR3 is TGTGCCAGCAGCCCCGTCGGACAGAACTACGAGCAGTACTTC.

The rearrangement links TRBV27 to TRBJ2-7; 13 bases align to TRBD2. Germline V gene sequence: CDR1 MNHEY, CDR2 SMNVEV (reference sequence). The CDR3 consists of 15 residues. The V gene end was trimmed by 3 bases and the J gene end by 2 bases; junction bases not matched to a gene: 1. This CDR3 reads CASSLGTSGAYEQYF. As DNA, the CDR3 is TGTGCCAGCAGTTTGGGGACTAGCGGGGCCTACGAGCAGTACTTC.

The V gene is TRBV15, the J gene TRBJ2-5, with a possible D match to TRBD1 (5 bases). CDR1 LNHNV and CDR2 YYDKDF come from the germline V gene (reference sequence). V shed 0 bases and J shed 1 base, with 9 bases lying between them. The CDR3 spans 15 residues. This chain's CDR3 is CATSRDRTTQETQYF. CDR3 nucleotide sequence: TGTGCCACCAGCAGAGATCGGACAACCCAAGAGACCCAGTACTTC. Combining the CDR3 with reference TRBV15 and TRBJ2-5 gives the whole variable domain DAMVIQNPRYQVTQFGKPVTLSCSQTLNHNVMYWYQQKSSQAPKLLFHYYDKDFNNEADTPDNFQSRRPNTSFCFLDIRSPGLGDTAMYLCATSRDRTTQETQYFGPGTRLLVL.

The chain joins TRBV9 to TRBJ2-7, with 13 nucleotides matching TRBD2. V trimming: 4 bases; J trimming: 4 bases; junction bases outside the gene matches: 11. Per germline, CDR1 SGDLS and CDR2 YYNGEE. The length of the CDR3 is 17 residues. The CDR3, as DNA: TGTGCCAGCAGCCCGAATTCCGGGACTAGCGGGACTTACGAGCAGTACTTC. Translated, it gives CASSPNSGTSGTYEQYF.

This clone appeared once. The V call is TRBV5-8, the J call TRBJ2-5, with 8 positions matching TRBD2. Unmatched junction bases numbered 9, after V lost 9 bases and J lost 5 bases. CDR3 size: 13 residues. Germline values: CDR1 SGHTS, CDR2 YDEGEE. The CDR3 coding sequence is TGTGCCAACAGTGGACTAGCCGGGGAGACCCAGTACTTC. Protein sequence: CANSGLAGETQYF.

V gene TRBV28 combines with J gene TRBJ2-3; D is undetermined. The germline CDR1 and CDR2 sequences are MDHEN and SYDVKM. Trimming left V 5 bases short and J 6 bases short, with 6 bases between. CDR3 length: 11 amino acids. The CDR3 DNA sequence: TGTGCCAGCAGTACTTTGGATACGCAGTATTTT. Protein product: CASSTLDTQYF. Looking up the rest from reference TRBV28 and TRBJ2-3 gives the full variable domain: DVKVTQSSRYLVKRTGEKVFLECVQDMDHENMFWYRQDPGLGLRLIYFSYDVKMKEKGDIPEGYSVSREKKERFSLILESASTNQTSMYLCASSTLDTQYFGPGTRLTVL.

The rearrangement uses TRBV27 and TRBJ2-3; 10 nucleotides line up with TRBD2. The CDR3 is made up of 16 amino acids. V shed 2 bases, J shed 3 bases, and the junction held 5 bases outside the gene matches. Germline V gene data show CDR1 as MNHEY and CDR2 as SMNVEV (reference sequence). CDR3 coding DNA: TGTGCCAGCAGTTTAAGGGCTAGCGGGAGTACAGATACGCAGTATTTT. It codes for CASSLRASGSTDTQYF.

The genes are TRBV14 and TRBJ2-7; D perhaps matches TRBD2 (5 bases). Per the germline V gene, CDR1 is SGHDN and CDR2 is FVKESK. The CDR3 runs 14 residues. V dropped 0 bases and J dropped 3 bases, with 9 bases sitting between them. The CDR3 reads CASSQDPGFYEQYF. The CDR3 region has the DNA TGTGCCAGCAGCCAAGACCCGGGGTTCTACGAGCAGTACTTC.

J is TRBJ2-2 and V is TRBV29-1, with 8 bases that match TRBD1. The CDR3 sequence is 17 residues long. The germline gives CDR1 SQVTM, CDR2 ANQGSEA. J lost 7 bases, V lost 3 bases, and 16 bases had no gene match. The CDR3 nucleotides are TGCAGCGTTGAGTCTGACAGGGGTTGGGGAACGGGCGGGGAGCTGTTTTTT. Translation: CSVESDRGWGTGGELFF.

To note about this clone: Germline and junction disagree at one end, which may indicate a read error. The rearrangement links TRBV5-1 to TRBJ2-5; D might be TRBD2 (6 bases). Per germline, CDR1 SGHRS and CDR2 YFSETQ. This CDR3 spans 15 amino acids. The CDR3 DNA follows: TGCGCCAGCAGTTTGGAGGGCCTTAACCAAGAGACCCAGTACTTC. Translated: CASSLEGLNQETQYF.

This clone was counted only a few times. The genes are TRBV9 and TRBJ2-7; D not certain. V was cut by 0 bases and J by 0 bases, with 7 bases left in between. This CDR3 is 14 amino acids long. The germline V gene encodes CDR1 SGDLS and CDR2 YYNGEE. CDR3 nucleotide sequence: TGTGCCAGCAGCGTAGCGACGAGCTCCTACGAGCAGTACTTC. Translated: CASSVATSSYEQYF.

The rearrangement links TRBV19 to TRBJ2-1; D may be TRBD1 (6 bases). Germline lookup yields CDR1 LNHDA and CDR2 SQIVND (reference sequence). The CDR3 runs to 15 residues. V lost 7 bases to trimming and J lost 1 base, with 14 bases between them. CDR3 residues: CASTDQGYSYNEQFF. In DNA, the CDR3 is TGTGCCAGTACAGACCAGGGGTATTCCTACAATGAGCAGTTCTTC.